This TCR beta chain was identified during a study of T cell responses to AZD1222 COVID-19 vaccine. General study results and limits: Of spike-specific TCRs, nearly half reportedly target regions left unmutated in variants.

V was pared by 6 bases and J by 2 bases, with 11 bases between. This CDR3 is built from 14 residues. Per germline, CDR1 LNHDA and CDR2 SQIVND (reference sequence). As regards this clone: Its specificity is unknown.

TCRdb's copy holds only in-frame clones and misses some; the assay was immunoSEQ multiplex PCR. The data contain roughly 150,000 clones, roughly nine tenths of them seen just once; the ten biggest clones take up 0.85% to 1.1%. The chain links TRBV19 to TRBJ2-1; maybe TRBD1 (5 bases). This TCR derives from an adult who received the AZD1222 COVID-19 vaccine. Specimen: peripheral blood, collected 28 days after the second AZD1222 dose. The CDR3 nucleotides read TGTGCCAGTAGCTACCCGACAGCCTACAATGAGCAGTTCTTC. Translated, it gives CASSYPTAYNEQFF.